These 9 T cell receptor beta chains were all obtained from the same sample, sequenced in a study of cytotoxic CD8 clonotypes in ibrutinib-treated CLL. Profiled with immunoSEQ multiplex PCR; TCRdb holds only in-frame clones, not every one. The table lists 50,000 to 70,000 clones, roughly 50% of them singletons, with 24% in the top ten. Sequencing used PBMCs, obtained at disease progression, from a patient treated with ibrutinib. Source of these receptors: a human donor with chronic lymphocytic leukemia.

The V and J genes are TRBV19 and TRBJ2-7; the D gene could be TRBD1 or TRBD2 (5 bases each). The CDR3 length is 14 residues. Between the trimmed V and J ends, which lost 4 bases and 4 bases, there was a span of 14 bases. From germline, CDR1 is LNHDA and CDR2 SQIVND (reference sequence). The CDR3 sequence: CASSTGTYGYEQYF. CDR3 nucleotide sequence: TGTGCCAGTAGTACAGGGACGTACGGTTACGAGCAGTACTTC.

V is TRBV2 and J is TRBJ1-6; 7 bases are a match to TRBD1. This CDR3 has 14 residues. Germline V gene data show CDR1 as SNHLY and CDR2 as FYNNEI. The J segment lost 5 bases and the V segment lost 3 bases, leaving 1 base of the junction unmatched. The CDR3 coding sequence is TGTGCCAGCAGTGAGGGGACAGATAATTCACCCCTCCACTTT. Translated: CASSEGTDNSPLHF.

There are a few counts of this clone. The chain joins TRBV28 to TRBJ2-7, with TRBD2 identical over 9 bases. V shed 3 bases, J shed 0 bases, and the junction held 9 bases outside the gene matches. The germline V gene has CDR1 MDHEN and CDR2 SYDVKM. The CDR3 consists of 17 residues. The CDR3 loop reads CASSFPTSGYISYEQYF. Here the CDR3 DNA reads TGTGCCAGCAGTTTCCCGACTAGCGGATATATCTCCTACGAGCAGTACTTC.

The chain has TRBV7-3 and TRBJ2-3; D is ambiguous. The CDR3 covers 14 residues. Germline V gene lookup returns CDR1 SGHTA and CDR2 FQGTGA. Trimming removed 5 bases from V and 4 bases from J, with 13 bases in between. Written as DNA, the CDR3 is TGTGCCAGCAGCCCCCACTCGGCAGCAGATACGCAGTATTTT. This sequence encodes CASSPHSAADTQYF.

A single count supports this clone. The chain recombines TRBV11-1 with TRBJ2-7; a weak D match, TRBD2 (5 bases). V was pared by 5 bases and J by 1 base, with 9 bases between. The CDR3 has 13 residues. The germline gives CDR1 SGHAT, CDR2 FQDESV (reference sequence). CDR3 in amino acids: CASSPGVSYEQYF. The DNA for the CDR3 is TGTGCCAGCAGCCCCGGGGTGTCCTACGAGCAGTACTTC.

The rearrangement links TRBV5-1 to TRBJ1-2, with D unclear. Germline V gene lookup returns CDR1 SGHRS and CDR2 YFSETQ. The CDR3 sequence is 14 residues long. V shed 0 bases and J shed 0 bases, with 6 bases lying between them. CDR3 nucleotides: TGCGCCAGCAGCTTGGAGCCAGCTAACTATGGCTACACCTTC. Its protein product is CASSLEPANYGYTF.

V is TRBV7-2 and J is TRBJ2-7, with 15 bases matching TRBD2. The CDR3 is 16 residues long. CDR1 is SGHTA, CDR2 FQGNSA, per germline. V lost 7 bases and J lost 3; bases outside the gene matches: 7. CDR3 region: CASIGGLAGGGYEQYF. CDR3 DNA: TGTGCCAGCATCGGGGGACTAGCGGGAGGCGGCTACGAGCAGTACTTC.

The gene calls are TRBV28 and TRBJ2-6; possibly TRBD1 for D (6 bases). Deletions cut 1 base from V and 2 bases from J, with 12 bases between. The germline CDR1 and CDR2 sequences are MDHEN and SYDVKM. The length of the CDR3 is 17 residues. The CDR3 protein is CASSLSKRTAGANVLTF. In DNA, the CDR3 is TGTGCCAGCAGTTTATCTAAAAGGACAGCTGGGGCCAACGTCCTGACTTTC.

The CDR3 spells CSVLRAGRSGNTIYF. Here the CDR3 DNA reads TGCAGCGTTCTCCGTGCCGGCCGCTCTGGAAACACCATATATTTT. J is TRBJ1-3 and V is TRBV29-1, with unresolved D. The ends were cut back, 5 bases at V and 0 bases at J, with 14 bases in the middle. This CDR3 is 15 amino acids long. Germline V CDR1 and CDR2: SQVTM, ANQGSEA.